This TCR beta chain was documented in a study of T cell repertoires in ileal Crohn's disease (dated by TCRdb to between 2018 and 2021). With regard to the full study: Median disease duration was around eight years, and around 40% of patients were identified as active smokers at the time of surgery. All patients had surgery for a complication: stricturing disease in about 60% and penetrating disease in about 39%. Roughly half of the patients were given postoperative therapy, with 11 receiving thiopurines and under 20 receiving anti-TNF agents. The TCR repertoire was analysed in under 70 patients with Crohn's disease drawn from a prospective multicentre cohort. Running in parallel with the study was a multicentre cohort set up to find predictors of early endoscopic recurrence following ileocolonic resection. Endoscopic postoperative recurrence was defined by a Rutgeerts score above i0. A total of around 170 mucosal samples from around 57 patients were sequenced, collected from several sites on the surgical specimen as well as at postoperative endoscopy. On the study overall, not on this receptor specifically: A significantly higher proportion of clonal expansions was observed in active smokers at surgery than in non-smokers (approximately 26% vs 20%, p=0.02). Compared with CD4 T cells, sorted CD8 T cells contained more high-frequency clones, which suggests that the mucosal expansions were mostly CD8. Only a subgroup of patients, of unstated size, had mucosal CD4 and CD8 T cells sorted and sequenced. Endoscopic recurrence was found to be associated with higher high-frequency clone percentages at surgery, and recurrence was observed in all patients with clonality above 26.8% (18/57).

To be eligible, patients had to be adults with ileal or ileocolonic Crohn's disease and an indication for ileocolonic resection. Before DNA extraction, whole ileal mucosal biopsies were kept frozen at -80 degrees C. Genomic DNA was isolated from frozen whole biopsies using a TRizol-based method, and the DNA was quantified with a NanoDrop 2000 spectrophotometer. On this clone itself: Its target antigen remains unknown. Base qualities are missing; no much larger clone stands one base away.

For commercial TCRB immunosequencing, approximately 460 nanograms of biopsy DNA were submitted for each sample. A two-step, amplification bias-controlled multiplex PCR was used by Adaptive Biotechnology to amplify CDR3 regions from genomic DNA. The first PCR used primers for every V and J gene segment; the second PCR added barcodes and Illumina adapters. CDR3 libraries were sequenced on an Illumina instrument. The study's own analysis went as follows. Analysis combined the vendor-provided pipelines with custom analysis of raw data in R/Bioconductor under R version 3.3.0. Clonality, which ranges from 0 to 1, was calculated as the inverse of the normalised Shannon entropy across all productive clones. High-frequency clones were defined as the share of the repertoire occupied by the top 100 clones, with only clones passing a 95% confidence test being retained. Repertoire diversity was measured with the Simpson index, and overlap between samples was measured with the Morisita-Horn index. TCRdb provides this immuneACCESS table in a form limited to in-frame rearrangements. Some clones are lacking; in checked studies, under half of them reflect an unresolved V gene, and why the rest are absent is not known. That table supplies the V and J calls and clone size; D and trimming were determined from the DNA. The sample table contains around 16,000 clones; only one count was recorded for about 92% of them. Roughly 3.5% of the sample is taken by the ten largest.

As encoded in the germline V gene, CDR1 is SGHVS while CDR2 is FQNEAQ. The junction carries 10 bases between V and J, which are trimmed by 0 bases and 1 base respectively. From its cysteine to its phenylalanine, the CDR3 spans 16 amino acids. Only the CDR3 DNA stays, 48 bases, in frame from base 1. The receptor comes from an adult with Crohn's disease. In this chain, TRBV7-8 is recombined with TRBJ1-5, and the D gene may be TRBD1, 6 bases matching. Material: ileal tissue. The CDR3 reads as follows: CASSLALGASNQPQHF. The DNA sequence is TGTGCCAGCAGCTTAGCATTGGGGGCAAGCAATCAGCCCCAGCATTTT.